This T cell receptor (beta chain) comes out of a study of T cells in Graves' hyperthyroidism and ophthalmopathy. The source material, RNA transcripts, was used to amplify TCR beta CDR3 regions. Primed by the HTBI set, a first-round RT-PCR was run on the TCR CDR3. TCRdb reprocessed the multiplex PCR reads via MiXCR and lists one record per CDR3 protein. The sample consists of a few hundred thousand distinct CDR3 sequences, 14% of them appearing once. There are 14 residues in the CDR3. V shed 5 bases and J shed 3 bases, with 14 bases lying between them. The germline V gene encodes CDR1 SQVTM and CDR2 ANQGSEA.

The clonotype comes from a woman between 35 and 50 years old with Graves' hyperthyroidism. The chain links TRBV29-1 to TRBJ1-5; weak D call: TRBD1 (6 bases). Sequenced material: blood. The CDR3 DNA is TGCAGCGTTACGATGGGGACACTCAATCAGCCCCAGCATTTT. Amino acids: CSVTMGTLNQPQHF.